The 20 T cell receptor beta chains presented below share a single source sample, sequenced in a study of post-analysis software for immune sequencing data. Study results and caveats: Higher frequency in patients than in controls was seen for about five TRBV segments, with TRBV5-6, TRBV5-1 and TRBV20-1 among them.

These receptors' targets are unknown. cDNA libraries of TCR beta carried unique molecular identifiers. TCRdb itself ran the PCR reads through MiXCR, one entry per CDR3 protein. The sample lists about 560,000 distinct CDR3 sequences; around 47% were seen once. Sequenced material: blood. These receptors all come from a girl between 10 and 17 years old with multiple sclerosis.

This sequence joins TRBV7-2 and TRBJ2-7; TRBD2 agrees at 8 bases. V shed 1 base and J 6 bases; nucleotides not matched to a gene: 8. The CDR3 runs to 15 residues. Germline CDR1 and CDR2: SGHTA and FQGNSA. CDR3 residues: CASSLDPAGELEQYF. The CDR3, as DNA: TGTGCCAGCAGCTTAGACCCAGCGGGAGAACTCGAGCAGTACTTC.

This clonotype was counted only a few times. The chain employs TRBV7-9 and TRBJ2-1, with TRBD1 matching 9 bases. Looked up from germline, CDR1 is SEHNR and CDR2 is FQNEAQ (reference sequence). This CDR3 region has 15 residues. The V and J ends lost 6 bases and 4 bases, in that order; junction bases with no gene match: 7. In DNA form, the CDR3 reads TGTGCCAGCAGTCCCCGGGACAGGGAGTACAATGAGCAGTTCTTC. Its translation: CASSPRDREYNEQFF.

This sequence joins TRBV5-1 and TRBJ2-7; D tentatively fits TRBD1 or TRBD2 (5 bases each). Deletions cut 3 bases from V and 2 bases from J, with 12 bases between. Germline V gives CDR1 SGHRS, CDR2 YFSETQ. The CDR3 contains 14 residues. CDR3 DNA: TGCGCCAGCAGCTGGGGGACCGGACCCTACGAGCAGTACTTC. It is translated as CASSWGTGPYEQYF.

The chain uses TRBV5-1 and TRBJ2-1; 8 nucleotides align to TRBD1. J lost 7 bases, V lost 4 bases, and 10 bases had no gene match. The CDR3 spans 15 residues. Germline V gives CDR1 SGHRS, CDR2 YFSETQ. Here the CDR3 reads CASSTPTGEVNEQFF. The CDR3 nucleotides are TGCGCCAGCAGCACGCCGACAGGGGAGGTAAATGAGCAGTTCTTC.

This chain connects TRBV29-1 to TRBJ2-1; TRBD2 aligns across 8 bases. Germline V gives CDR1 SQVTM, CDR2 ANQGSEA. This CDR3 comprises 15 residues. V was pared by 0 bases and J by 7 bases, with 8 bases of the junction left unmatched. The CDR3 protein is CSVEDERTSQNEQFF. DNA of the CDR3: TGCAGCGTTGAAGATGAAAGGACTAGCCAGAATGAGCAGTTCTTC.

This clonotype was observed a few times. V gene TRBV4-1 combines with J gene TRBJ2-3, with TRBD1 matching over 7 bases. V shed 3 bases, J shed 7 bases, and the junction held 10 bases outside the gene matches. The CDR3 consists of 15 residues. CDR1 is MGHRA and CDR2 is YSYEKL in the germline V gene. The CDR3 coding sequence is TGCGCCAGCAGCCAGCCGGGACAGCAACTTTATACGCAGTATTTT. This translates into CASSQPGQQLYTQYF.

This chain connects TRBV12-3 or TRBV12-4 to TRBJ1-2, with TRBD1 as a possible D gene (5 bases). This CDR3 has 15 residues. Trimming stripped 6 bases from V and 4 bases from J, with 18 bases between. CDR3 DNA: TGTGCCAGCAGCACCGGGACCGCGGGCCGCTATGGCTACACCTTC. Translating it yields CASSTGTAGRYGYTF.

A few counts support this clonotype. The V gene is TRBV6-4, the J gene TRBJ2-3, with no clear D. With 4 bases removed from V and 0 bases from J, the gap between germline ends came to 5 bases. Germline V gene lookup returns CDR1 MRHNA and CDR2 SNTAGT. There are 13 residues in the CDR3. The CDR3 DNA is TGTGCCAGCAGTGGACATAGCACAGATACGCAGTATTTT. Translating it yields CASSGHSTDTQYF.

V usage is TRBV10-3 and J usage is TRBJ2-1; TRBD2 is a possible D gene (5 bases). Trimming removed 3 bases from V and 1 base from J, with 7 bases in between. This CDR3 is built from 14 residues. Germline V lookup: CDR1 ENHRY, CDR2 SYGVKD. The CDR3 sequence is CAISETGSYNEQFF. CDR3 DNA sequence: TGTGCCATCAGTGAAACGGGATCCTACAATGAGCAGTTCTTC.

Worth noting for this clonotype: The germline gene is not matched at one end of the junction; a read error may be the cause. This chain links TRBV12-3 or TRBV12-4 with TRBJ1-1, with a possible D match to TRBD1 (5 bases). The CDR3 covers 13 residues. This chain's CDR3 is CVSGSQGNTEAFF. The CDR3 region has the DNA TGTGTCAGCGGATCTCAGGGGAACACTGAAGCTTTCTTT.

This chain uses TRBV10-3 with TRBJ2-1; TRBD2 agrees at 10 bases. Losses at the gene ends were 6 bases for V and 7 bases for J; bases not matched to a gene: 9. Looked up from germline, CDR1 is ENHRY and CDR2 is SYGVKD. This CDR3 contains 15 residues. This CDR3 is CAIRGTSVRGNEQFF. DNA for the CDR3: TGTGCCATCAGGGGGACTAGCGTAAGAGGTAATGAGCAGTTCTTC.

The table lists this clonotype with a few counts. The chain joins TRBV5-1 to TRBJ2-5; D unresolved. The CDR3 length is 9 residues. Trimming cost V 3 bases and J 11 bases, with 5 bases left between them. Germline V gene sequence: CDR1 SGHRS, CDR2 YFSETQ. The CDR3 region has the DNA TGCGCCAGCAGCTCGTGGCAGTACTTC. Encoded protein: CASSSWQYF. Full variable domain (rest looked up from reference TRBV5-1 and TRBJ2-5): KAGVTQTPRYLIKTRGQQVTLSCSPISGHRSVSWYQQTPGQGLQFLFEYFSETQRNKGNFPGRFSGRQFSNSRSEMNVSTLELGDSALYLCASSSWQYFGPGTRLLVL.

The V gene is TRBV10-3, the J gene TRBJ2-7; 11 nucleotides match TRBD1. CDR3 length: 17 amino acids. The V gene end was trimmed by 3 bases and the J gene end by 2 bases; junction bases not matched to a gene: 9. Germline loops: CDR1 ENHRY, CDR2 SYGVKD. The CDR3 region is CAISDQHRGQGAYEQYF. The CDR3 nucleotides read TGTGCCATCAGTGACCAACACCGGGGACAGGGGGCCTACGAGCAGTACTTC.

The chain links TRBV12-3 or TRBV12-4 to TRBJ1-2; D might be TRBD1 (5 bases). The CDR3 is 14 amino acids. V lost 4 bases and J lost 8, with 17 bases in between. CDR3 bases: TGTGCCAGCAGTTGGGGGACCCATCCGGGAGGCTACACCTTC. The encoded protein is CASSWGTHPGGYTF.

The chain employs TRBV7-8 and TRBJ2-3, with 12 bases identical to TRBD1. Germline CDR1 SGHVS, CDR2 FQNEAQ. V lost 3 bases to trimming and J lost 5 bases; unmatched junction nucleotides: 6. The CDR3 extends over 16 amino acids. The CDR3 DNA is TGTGCCAGCAGCTTGGGGACAGGGGGCTTTGGAGATACGCAGTATTTT. It encodes CASSLGTGGFGDTQYF.

This clonotype was counted a few times. The rearrangement links TRBV12-3 or TRBV12-4 to TRBJ1-1; D remains unclear. The ends were cut back, 6 bases at V and 6 bases at J, with 17 bases in the middle. The CDR3 extends over 14 amino acids. Here the CDR3 DNA reads TGTGCCAGCAGCCCATGGAAGGGTGGCTCTGAAGCTTTCTTT. Translated: CASSPWKGGSEAFF.

The genes are TRBV6-6 and TRBJ1-5; D is perhaps TRBD1 (5 bases). CDR1 is MNHNY and CDR2 is SVGAGI in the germline V gene (reference sequence). This CDR3 comprises 15 residues. The ends were cut back, 0 bases at V and 1 base at J, with 7 bases in the middle. CDR3 in amino acids: CASSYSAGSNQPQHF. DNA for the CDR3: TGTGCCAGCAGTTACTCGGCAGGGAGCAATCAGCCCCAGCATTTT.

This clonotype was seen a few times. The gene calls are TRBV5-1 and TRBJ1-2; TRBD1 might be the D (5 bases). Trimming took off 0 bases at V and 5 bases at J, with 17 bases between the two ends. The germline V gene has CDR1 SGHRS and CDR2 YFSETQ. The CDR3 length is 16 residues. CDR3 residues: CASSLDTLGLGYGYTF. The CDR3 DNA reads as TGCGCCAGCAGCTTGGACACCCTGGGGCTTGGTTATGGCTACACCTTC.

This chain joins TRBV5-1 and TRBJ1-2, with a possible D match to TRBD1 (5 bases). Germline V gene data show CDR1 as SGHRS and CDR2 as YFSETQ. This CDR3 has 16 residues. Trimming removed 3 bases from V and 2 bases from J, with 17 bases in between. The CDR3 region is CASSSISQGYNYGYTF. For the CDR3, the DNA is TGCGCCAGCAGCTCGATCTCTCAGGGATACAACTATGGCTACACCTTC.

The chain combines TRBV24-1 with TRBJ1-2; TRBD1 matches 7 bases. Germline V CDR1 and CDR2: KGHDR, SFDVKD. CDR3 length equals 15 residues. With V trimmed by 2 bases and J by 4 bases, 6 bases remained unmatched. In DNA form, the CDR3 reads TGTGCCACCAGTGATTCCGGGACAGCTTTCTATGGCTACACCTTC. It translates to CATSDSGTAFYGYTF.